This TCR beta chain was recovered during a study of shared clonotypes between healthy human individuals. The length of the CDR3 is 14 residues. V was shortened by 4 bases and J by 4 bases, with 15 bases between the two germline ends. CDR1 is SGDLS, CDR2 YYNGEE, per germline. Naivety among CD8 cells was defined by CD45RO negativity and positive CCR7 selection, thereby excluding terminally differentiated effector memory CD45RA+ cells. Assay execution proceeded at the deep level. Clones were sequenced by immunoSEQ multiplex PCR, and TCRdb holds only the in-frame ones, with some missing. The sample holds roughly 770,000 clones; around 96% are singletons and the top ten take less than 0.25%.

Sequencing used naive CD8+ T cells sorted from blood. This clonotype was obtained from a young man in good health. The rearrangement links TRBV9 to TRBJ2-7, with D maybe TRBD1 (6 bases). The CDR3 reads CASSPPNRVYEQYF. CDR3 in DNA: TGTGCCAGCAGCCCCCCGAACAGGGTGTACGAGCAGTACTTC.